The sequence of this T cell receptor (beta chain) was determined in a study of graft-versus-host responses after intestinal transplantation. Study results and limitations: Those patients showing graft-donor T cell macrochimerism displayed high graft-versus-host to host-versus-graft clonal ratios in allografts. Circulating GvH clone levels at their peak were associated with HvG declines (early post-transplant).

Worth noting for this clone: Its specificity is unknown.

Measured with immunoSEQ multiplex PCR; TCRdb has only the in-frame clones, and not every one. In the table there are about 130,000 clones, nearly 95% of which are singletons. The CDR3 runs 19 residues. Trimming left V 5 bases short and J 0 bases short, with 23 bases between. The germline V gene has CDR1 LNHDA and CDR2 SQIVND (reference sequence). The chain links TRBV19 to TRBJ2-1; D gene ambiguous. This TCR was sampled from a human donor who received an intestinal transplant. Sequencing used unstimulated CD4+ T cells sorted from spleen or lymph node cells, obtained before intestinal transplant. The CDR3 sequence is CASSAPFILGKNSYNEQFF. In DNA form, the CDR3 reads TGTGCCAGTAGTGCCCCGTTTATCTTGGGGAAGAACTCCTACAATGAGCAGTTCTTC.